What follows are 27 T cell receptor beta chains derived from one specimen sequenced in a study of OX40 agonist ivuxolimab in advanced cancers. Libraries were prepared by immunoSEQ multiplex PCR; TCRdb keeps only in-frame clonotypes and omits some of them. The table includes some 74,000 clones, about 83% detected once. The specimen comprised CD4+ or CD8+ T cells sorted from blood, sampled in a trial of the OX40 agonist ivuxolimab. The receptors shown here come from an adult with an advanced solid tumor such as melanoma, head and neck, liver or kidney cancer.

This chain links TRBV5-1 with TRBJ2-7; a possible D gene is TRBD1 (6 bases). CDR1 and CDR2 (germline): SGHRS, YFSETQ. The CDR3 is made up of 14 amino acids. V lost 2 bases to trimming and J lost 3 bases, with 12 bases between them. CDR3 in amino acids: CASSLDRPNYEQYF. The DNA of the CDR3 is TGCGCCAGCAGCTTAGACAGGCCAAACTACGAGCAGTACTTC.

V is TRBV6-1 and J is TRBJ2-2; the D gene is possibly TRBD2 (5 bases). V dropped 8 bases and J dropped 1 base, with 8 bases sitting between them. The CDR3 is 13 amino acids. Germline loops: CDR1 MNHNS, CDR2 SASEGT. The CDR3: CASGGRNTGELFF. In DNA form, the CDR3 reads TGTGCCAGCGGAGGACGGAACACCGGGGAGCTGTTTTTT.

V gene TRBV9 combines with J gene TRBJ2-5; D gene uncertain. CDR3 length equals 15 residues. Between the trimmed V and J ends, which lost 0 bases and 4 bases, there was a span of 13 bases. Germline CDR1 and CDR2: SGDLS and YYNGEE. The CDR3 DNA reads as TGTGCCAGCAGCGTAGCGGGCTCAGACGGAGAGACCCAGTACTTC. Its protein product is CASSVAGSDGETQYF.

The rearrangement joins TRBV6-4 to TRBJ2-7; 7 bases are shared with TRBD1. The ends lost 3 bases at V and 2 bases at J; junction bases unmatched: 4. Looked up from germline, CDR1 is MRHNA and CDR2 is SNTAGT. There are 14 residues in the CDR3. CDR3 region: CASSDDRVPYEQYF. In DNA, the CDR3 is TGTGCCAGCAGTGATGACAGGGTACCCTACGAGCAGTACTTC.

The chain has TRBV2 and TRBJ1-1, with unresolved D. CDR1 is SNHLY and CDR2 is FYNNEI in the germline V gene. The V end lost 6 bases, the J end lost 4 bases, and 9 bases lay between the germline ends. The CDR3 sequence is 12 residues long. This chain's CDR3 is CASSRAGTEAFF. CDR3 DNA sequence: TGTGCCAGCAGCCGGGCTGGCACTGAAGCTTTCTTT.

The chain is built from TRBV6-1 and TRBJ2-7; a weak D match, TRBD1 (5 bases). The V end lost 6 bases, the J end lost 6 bases, and 12 bases lay between the germline ends. The CDR3 consists of 12 residues. Germline V CDR1 and CDR2: MNHNS, SASEGT. DNA of the CDR3: TGTGCCAGCAGACCACAGGTGGGCGAGCAGTACTTC. Protein product: CASRPQVGEQYF.

The chain has TRBV6-5 and TRBJ1-2, with D maybe TRBD1 (6 bases). V was pared by 6 bases and J by 3 bases, with 11 bases between. The germline V gene has CDR1 MNHEY and CDR2 SVGAGI. The CDR3 extends over 13 amino acids. CDR3 region: CASSFGQYYGYTF. The CDR3 bases are TGTGCCAGCAGCTTTGGACAGTACTATGGCTACACCTTC.

The chain recombines TRBV27 with TRBJ1-2; D is possibly TRBD1 (6 bases). The CDR3 contains 15 residues. Germline-derived CDR1 and CDR2 are MNHEY and SMNVEV (reference sequence). Trimming took 4 bases from V and 3 from J, leaving 15 bases between them. The CDR3 nucleotides are TGTGCCAGCAGTTCCTACCGGGACAAGGACTATGGCTACACCTTC. Translation: CASSSYRDKDYGYTF.

The chain's CDR3 is CSVGGLGYEQYF. For the CDR3, the DNA is TGCAGCGTTGGGGGACTAGGCTACGAGCAGTACTTC. This chain connects TRBV29-1 to TRBJ2-7; the match to TRBD2 covers 8 bases. V shed 4 bases, J shed 3 bases, and the junction held 2 bases outside the gene matches. This CDR3 contains 12 residues. The germline gives CDR1 SQVTM, CDR2 ANQGSEA.

The J gene is TRBJ2-7, the V gene TRBV10-3; D remains ambiguous. This CDR3 comprises 14 residues. The V gene's germline CDR1 is ENHRY and CDR2 SYGVKD. V lost 5 bases and J lost 0, with 11 bases in between. In nucleotides, the CDR3 is TGTGCCATCAGTCCCCTCTCGCTCTCCTACGAGCAGTACTTC. Translated, it gives CAISPLSLSYEQYF.

The chain couples TRBV13 to TRBJ2-7; tentatively, D is TRBD1 or TRBD2 (5 bases each). V was trimmed by 6 bases and J by 2 bases, leaving 14 bases between them. Germline V gene lookup returns CDR1 PRHDT and CDR2 FYEKMQ (reference sequence). The CDR3 covers 14 residues. CDR3 protein: CASRQRDRPYEQYF. DNA for the CDR3: TGTGCCAGCAGACAAAGGGACCGCCCCTACGAGCAGTACTTC.

The chain carries TRBV19 and TRBJ1-4, with TRBD1 as a possible D gene (5 bases). Between the trimmed V and J ends, which lost 6 bases and 8 bases, there was a span of 22 bases. CDR3 length: 16 amino acids. Germline V gives CDR1 LNHDA, CDR2 SQIVND (reference sequence). In nucleotides, the CDR3 is TGTGCCAGTAGGCCCTCCTCTCGGGGGTTAAAGGAAAAACTGTTTTTT. It translates to CASRPSSRGLKEKLFF.

V gene TRBV6-6 combines with J gene TRBJ2-7; 7 bases line up with TRBD2. The V and J ends lost 0 bases and 3 bases, in that order; junction bases with no gene match: 5. The CDR3 contains 15 residues. The germline CDR1 and CDR2 sequences are MNHNY and SVGAGI (reference sequence). CDR3 nucleotide sequence: TGTGCCAGCAGTTACTCGGCGGGAGATCTCTACGAGCAGTACTTC. This sequence encodes CASSYSAGDLYEQYF.

This clone was detected only a few times. The chain has TRBV29-1 and TRBJ1-2; no reliable D call. The CDR3 length is 13 residues. Germline-derived CDR1 and CDR2 are SQVTM and ANQGSEA. The V end lost 6 bases, the J end lost 4 bases, and 15 bases lay between the germline ends. DNA for the CDR3: TGCAGCGTAAGAGCTCAAGGCTCCTATGGCTACACCTTC. This codes for CSVRAQGSYGYTF.

This clone was observed a single time. The V call is TRBV6-5, the J call TRBJ2-7; a possible D gene is TRBD2 (6 bases). Per germline, CDR1 MNHEY and CDR2 SVGAGI. V lost 2 bases, J lost 4 bases, and 12 bases lay in between. The CDR3 totals 14 residues. Here the CDR3 reads CASSYRRAGYEQYF. In DNA form, the CDR3 reads TGTGCCAGCAGTTACAGGAGGGCAGGGTACGAGCAGTACTTC.

V and J are TRBV5-1 and TRBJ2-3, with 8 bases that match TRBD2. The CDR3 has 16 amino acids. Germline trimming cut 0 bases from V and 0 bases from J; bases unmatched to any gene: 3. CDR1 is SGHRS, CDR2 YFSETQ, per germline. The CDR3 loop is CASSLALAGSTDTQYF. DNA for the CDR3: TGCGCCAGCAGCTTGGCCCTAGCGGGCAGCACAGATACGCAGTATTTT.

The chain joins TRBV4-3 to TRBJ2-1; D is unclear. The CDR3 runs to 17 residues. The V gene's germline CDR1 is LGHNA and CDR2 YSLEER. The V end lost 1 base, the J end lost 2 bases, and 15 bases lay between the germline ends. The CDR3 loop is CASSQVAAGSTYNEQFF. For the CDR3, the DNA is TGCGCCAGCAGCCAAGTGGCCGCCGGGTCGACCTACAATGAGCAGTTCTTC.

V usage is TRBV12-5 and J usage is TRBJ2-3; the D gene is possibly TRBD2 (7 bases). The CDR3 length is 13 residues. V was pared by 2 bases and J by 6 bases, with 9 bases between. Germline CDR1 reads LGHNT; CDR2 reads FRNRAP. CDR3 coding DNA: TGTGCTAGTGGTTTGCCGGGGGGCGATACGCAGTATTTT. Translating it yields CASGLPGGDTQYF.

This rearrangement joins TRBV18 to TRBJ2-1; D is uncertain. CDR3 length: 13 residues. V shed 4 bases and J shed 5 bases, with 9 bases lying between them. The germline V gene has CDR1 KGHSH and CDR2 LQKENI. The CDR3 reads CASSRIRDNEQFF. The CDR3 bases are TGTGCCAGCTCACGCATTAGGGACAATGAGCAGTTCTTC.

The chain is built from TRBV10-3 and TRBJ2-7; D might be TRBD2 (5 bases). This CDR3 comprises 14 residues. The germline V and J ends were trimmed by 6 bases and 2 bases, with 14 bases remaining between them. Germline V gene lookup returns CDR1 ENHRY and CDR2 SYGVKD. The DNA for the CDR3 is TGTGCCATCAGGGGAGCCGGGGATGCCTACGAGCAGTACTTC. Its protein product is CAIRGAGDAYEQYF.

CDR3 region: CASSMGWGTQETQYF. As DNA, the CDR3 is TGTGCCAGTAGTATGGGTTGGGGGACCCAAGAGACCCAGTACTTC. V is TRBV19 and J is TRBJ2-5, with D perhaps assigned TRBD1 or TRBD2 (5 bases each). This CDR3 is 15 amino acids long. V was cut by 3 bases and J by 1 base, with 12 bases left in between. CDR1 and CDR2 (germline): LNHDA, SQIVND (reference sequence).

The genes are TRBV7-2 and TRBJ1-6; D not certain. V lost 0 bases to trimming and J lost 4 bases, with 10 bases between them. The V gene's germline CDR1 is SGHTA and CDR2 FQGNSA. CDR3 length equals 16 residues. The CDR3 here is CASSLAAGLYNSPLHF. The CDR3 bases are TGTGCCAGCAGCTTAGCGGCAGGTCTTTATAATTCACCCCTCCACTTT. Together with reference TRBV7-2 and TRBJ1-6, the CDR3 gives the full variable domain: GAGVSQSPSNKVTEKGKDVELRCDPISGHTALYWYRQSLGQGLEFLIYFQGNSAPDKSGLPSDRFSAERTGGSVSTLTIQRTQQEDSAVYLCASSLAAGLYNSPLHFGNGTRLTVT.

The V call is TRBV6-6, the J call TRBJ2-7; D gene ambiguous. The V gene's germline CDR1 is MNHNY and CDR2 SVGAGI (reference sequence). The V gene lost 0 bases and the J gene lost 0 bases, with 9 bases spanning the gap. The CDR3 covers 15 residues. CDR3 sequence reads: CASSYSNGDSYEQYF. The CDR3 DNA sequence: TGTGCCAGCAGTTACTCCAATGGGGACTCCTACGAGCAGTACTTC.

The chain is built from TRBV7-9 and TRBJ1-4; D uncertain. The CDR3 covers 13 residues. Germline assignment: CDR1 SEHNR and CDR2 FQNEAQ (reference sequence). V was cut by 4 bases and J by 8 bases, with 11 bases left in between. The CDR3 reads CASSSRAGEKLFF. CDR3 sequence (DNA): TGTGCCAGCAGCTCAAGAGCTGGGGAAAAACTGTTTTTT.

The J gene is TRBJ1-2, the V gene TRBV10-3; the D is unclear. The ends were cut back, 3 bases at V and 0 bases at J, with 11 bases in the middle. The CDR3 consists of 15 residues. CDR1 ENHRY and CDR2 SYGVKD come from the germline V gene. The CDR3 reads CAISDPGRANYGYTF. CDR3 nucleotide sequence: TGTGCCATCAGTGATCCGGGTAGGGCTAACTATGGCTACACCTTC.

The chain has TRBV19 and TRBJ1-5; a possible D gene is TRBD1 (5 bases). CDR3 length: 14 residues. The germline V gene has CDR1 LNHDA and CDR2 SQIVND (reference sequence). V lost 9 bases to trimming and J lost 8 bases, with 20 bases between them. The CDR3 region has the DNA TGTGCCAGCCGGGTCGAAGGGGCGATTGAGCCCCAGCATTTT. This gives the protein CASRVEGAIEPQHF.

J is TRBJ2-7 and V is TRBV19; D is perhaps TRBD1 (5 bases). The V gene's germline CDR1 is LNHDA and CDR2 SQIVND (reference sequence). CDR3 size: 12 residues. V dropped 2 bases and J dropped 3 bases, with 5 bases sitting between them. CDR3 nucleotide sequence: TGTGCCAGTAGTATAAGGGGCTACGAGCAGTACTTC. Encoded protein: CASSIRGYEQYF. Drawing the rest from reference TRBV19 and TRBJ2-7, the complete variable domain is DGGITQSPKYLFRKEGQNVTLSCEQNLNHDAMYWYRQDPGQGLRLIYYSQIVNDFQKGDIAEGYSVSREKKESFPLTVTSAQKNPTAFYLCASSIRGYEQYFGPGTRLTVT.